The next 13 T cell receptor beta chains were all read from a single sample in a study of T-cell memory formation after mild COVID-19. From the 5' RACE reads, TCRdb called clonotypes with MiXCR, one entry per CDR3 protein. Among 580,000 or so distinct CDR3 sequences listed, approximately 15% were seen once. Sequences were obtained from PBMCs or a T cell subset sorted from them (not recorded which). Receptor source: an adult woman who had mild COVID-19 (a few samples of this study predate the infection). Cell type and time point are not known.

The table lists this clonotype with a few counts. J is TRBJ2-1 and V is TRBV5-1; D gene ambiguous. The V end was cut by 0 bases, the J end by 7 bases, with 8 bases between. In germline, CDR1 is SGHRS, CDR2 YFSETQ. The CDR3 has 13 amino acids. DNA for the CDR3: TGCGCCAGCAGCTTGGAGCACTTAAATGAGCAGTTCTTC. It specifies CASSLEHLNEQFF.

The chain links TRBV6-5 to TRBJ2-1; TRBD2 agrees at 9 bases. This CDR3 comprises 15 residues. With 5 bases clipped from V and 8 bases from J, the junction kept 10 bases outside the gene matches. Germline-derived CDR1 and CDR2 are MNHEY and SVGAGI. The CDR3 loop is CASSKLAGSLHEQFF. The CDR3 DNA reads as TGTGCCAGCAGTAAACTAGCGGGTTCTCTCCATGAGCAGTTCTTC.

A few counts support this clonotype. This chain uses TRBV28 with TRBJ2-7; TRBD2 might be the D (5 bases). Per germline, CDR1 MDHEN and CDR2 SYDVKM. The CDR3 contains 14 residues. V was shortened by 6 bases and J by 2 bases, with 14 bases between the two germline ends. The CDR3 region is CASSLSSRAYEQYF. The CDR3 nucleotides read TGTGCCAGCAGCCTGAGCTCGAGGGCCTACGAGCAGTACTTC.

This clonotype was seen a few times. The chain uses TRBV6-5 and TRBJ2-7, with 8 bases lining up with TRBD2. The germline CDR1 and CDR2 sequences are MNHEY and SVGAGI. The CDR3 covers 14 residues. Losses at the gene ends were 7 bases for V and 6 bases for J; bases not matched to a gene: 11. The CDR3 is CASTQAGVGLEQYF. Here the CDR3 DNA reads TGTGCCAGCACCCAAGCGGGAGTTGGTCTCGAGCAGTACTTC.

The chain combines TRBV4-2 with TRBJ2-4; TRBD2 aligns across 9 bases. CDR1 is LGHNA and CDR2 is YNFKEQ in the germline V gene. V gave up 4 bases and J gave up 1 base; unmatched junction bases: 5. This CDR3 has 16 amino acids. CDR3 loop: CASSLTSGLAKNIQYF. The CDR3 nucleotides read TGTGCCAGCAGCCTGACTAGCGGTTTGGCCAAAAACATTCAGTACTTC.

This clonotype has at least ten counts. The CDR3 sequence: CASSVGGTPVYEQYF. In DNA form, the CDR3 reads TGTGCCAGCAGCGTGGGGGGGACCCCCGTCTACGAGCAGTACTTC. The gene calls are TRBV9 and TRBJ2-7; 7 bases line up with TRBD2. The germline gives CDR1 SGDLS, CDR2 YYNGEE. The CDR3 is 15 amino acids. Trimming removed 2 bases from V and 3 bases from J; junction bases left unmatched: 8.

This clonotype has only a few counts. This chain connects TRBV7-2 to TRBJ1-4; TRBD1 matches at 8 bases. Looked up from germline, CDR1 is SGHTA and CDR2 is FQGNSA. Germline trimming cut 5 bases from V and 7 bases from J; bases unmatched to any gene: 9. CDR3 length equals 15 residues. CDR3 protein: CASSTRTGTGEKLFF. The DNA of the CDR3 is TGTGCCAGCAGCACCAGGACAGGGACGGGTGAAAAACTGTTTTTT. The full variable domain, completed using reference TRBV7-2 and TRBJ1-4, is GAGVSQSPSNKVTEKGKDVELRCDPISGHTALYWYRQSLGQGLEFLIYFQGNSAPDKSGLPSDRFSAERTGGSVSTLTIQRTQQEDSAVYLCASSTRTGTGEKLFFGSGTQLSVL.

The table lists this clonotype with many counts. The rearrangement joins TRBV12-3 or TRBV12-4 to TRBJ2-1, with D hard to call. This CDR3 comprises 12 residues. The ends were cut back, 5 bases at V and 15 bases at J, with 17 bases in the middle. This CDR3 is CASSDWTNVRFF. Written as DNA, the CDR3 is TGTGCCAGCAGTGATTGGACCAACGTGAGGTTCTTC.

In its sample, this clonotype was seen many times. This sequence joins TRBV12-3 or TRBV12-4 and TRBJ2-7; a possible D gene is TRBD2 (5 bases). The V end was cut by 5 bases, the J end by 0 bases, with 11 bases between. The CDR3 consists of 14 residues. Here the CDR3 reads CASSKSGSSYEQYF. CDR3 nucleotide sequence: TGTGCCAGCAGTAAATCTGGGAGCTCCTACGAGCAGTACTTC.

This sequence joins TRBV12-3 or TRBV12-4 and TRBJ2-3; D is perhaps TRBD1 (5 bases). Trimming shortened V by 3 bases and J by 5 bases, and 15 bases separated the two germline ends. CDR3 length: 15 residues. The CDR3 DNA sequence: TGTGCCAGCAGTTTGAGACCAGGGTTTATAGATACGCAGTATTTT. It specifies CASSLRPGFIDTQYF.

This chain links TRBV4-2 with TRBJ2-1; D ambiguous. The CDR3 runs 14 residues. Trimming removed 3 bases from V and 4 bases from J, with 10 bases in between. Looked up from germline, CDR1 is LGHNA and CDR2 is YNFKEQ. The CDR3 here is CASSHSIGYNEQFF. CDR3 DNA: TGTGCCAGCAGCCACTCAATTGGGTACAATGAGCAGTTCTTC.

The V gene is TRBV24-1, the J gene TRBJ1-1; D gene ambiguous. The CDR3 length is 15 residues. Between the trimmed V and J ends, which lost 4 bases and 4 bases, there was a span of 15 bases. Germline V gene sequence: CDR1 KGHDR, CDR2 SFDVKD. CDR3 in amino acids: CATSEKGKSTTEAFF. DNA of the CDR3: TGTGCCACCAGTGAGAAGGGAAAGTCGACCACTGAAGCTTTCTTT.

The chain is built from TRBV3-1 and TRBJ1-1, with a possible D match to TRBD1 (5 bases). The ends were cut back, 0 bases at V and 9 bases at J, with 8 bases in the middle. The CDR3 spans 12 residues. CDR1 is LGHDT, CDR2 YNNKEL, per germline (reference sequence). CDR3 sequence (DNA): TGTGCCAGCAGCCAAGAGGGGGGTAAAGCTTTCTTT. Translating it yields CASSQEGGKAFF.